These 27 T cell receptor beta chains were all obtained from the same sample, sequenced in a study of blood T cell repertoires in COVID-19. The protocol was immunoSEQ multiplex PCR, while the TCRdb copy is restricted to in-frame clones and leaves out a portion. The sample yields 97,000 or so clones, around nine tenths seen once. Material for sequencing was peripheral blood. The receptors originated from a man aged 50 or older with acute or convalescent COVID-19.

The rearrangement uses TRBV19 and TRBJ1-3; D gene uncertain. There are 14 residues in the CDR3. The V gene lost 1 base and the J gene lost 2 bases, with 6 bases spanning the gap. Germline CDR1 and CDR2: LNHDA and SQIVND (reference sequence). CDR3 DNA sequence: TGTGCCAGTAGTATAGTTACAACTGGAAACACCATATATTTT. Its protein is CASSIVTTGNTIYF.

The chain couples TRBV10-3 to TRBJ2-5, with 7 bases lining up with TRBD2. The CDR3 is 16 residues long. Trimming at V came to 0 bases and at J to 1 base, leaving 5 bases not matched to a gene. Per the germline V gene, CDR1 is ENHRY and CDR2 is SYGVKD. CDR3 in DNA: TGTGCCATCAGTGAGTCGACTGGGGGGGGCCAAGAGACCCAGTACTTC. Its translation is CAISESTGGGQETQYF.

V is TRBV7-2 and J is TRBJ1-3; 9 bases fit TRBD1. CDR3 length: 15 amino acids. The V gene's germline CDR1 is SGHTA and CDR2 FQGNSA. Germline trimming cut 1 base from V and 4 bases from J; bases unmatched to any gene: 2. DNA for the CDR3: TGTGCCAGCAGCTTAGGGACAGGGGCGGGAAACACCATATATTTT. It is translated as CASSLGTGAGNTIYF.

V and J are TRBV15 and TRBJ1-2; tentative D call: TRBD1 (6 bases). V lost 0 bases to trimming and J lost 0 bases, with 14 bases between them. CDR1 and CDR2 from the germline V gene are LNHNV and YYDKDF (reference sequence). CDR3 size: 17 residues. The chain's CDR3 is CATSRDKGQHPNYGYTF. The CDR3 bases are TGTGCCACCAGCAGAGATAAAGGACAGCACCCTAACTATGGCTACACCTTC.

The chain recombines TRBV15 with TRBJ2-1; TRBD2 agrees at 11 bases. Trimming cost V 5 bases and J 6 bases; bases outside gene matches: 6. Germline V CDR1 and CDR2: LNHNV, YYDKDF (reference sequence). This CDR3 is built from 15 residues. DNA for the CDR3: TGTGCCACCAGCCCCGAGGGACTAGCGGTCAATGAGCAGTTCTTC. Its protein is CATSPEGLAVNEQFF.

This chain links TRBV5-1 with TRBJ1-4, with TRBD1 identical over 7 bases. This CDR3 has 20 amino acids. V lost 4 bases to trimming and J lost 1 base; unmatched junction nucleotides: 19. Germline V gene lookup returns CDR1 SGHRS and CDR2 YFSETQ. This CDR3 reads CASSGGTVSPIGGTNEKLFF. As DNA, the CDR3 is TGCGCCAGCAGCGGAGGGACAGTCTCCCCCATTGGAGGAACTAATGAAAAACTGTTTTTT.

This sequence joins TRBV6-5 and TRBJ2-7; 9 bases are a match to TRBD2. V shed 6 bases and J 6 bases; nucleotides not matched to a gene: 12. Germline values: CDR1 MNHEY, CDR2 SVGAGI. The CDR3 covers 15 residues. CDR3 loop: CASRTNLGLAGEQYF. As DNA, the CDR3 is TGTGCCAGCAGGACGAACTTGGGACTAGCTGGCGAGCAGTACTTC.

J is TRBJ1-5 and V is TRBV2; TRBD1 matches 9 bases. This CDR3 has 14 residues. V lost 4 bases, J lost 5 bases, and 3 bases stayed unmatched. CDR1 SNHLY and CDR2 FYNNEI come from the germline V gene. CDR3 protein: CASSVQGADQPQHF. The DNA of the CDR3 is TGTGCCAGCAGTGTACAGGGGGCTGATCAGCCCCAGCATTTT.

CDR3 amino acids: CASSRTGAPQHF. CDR3 DNA sequence: TGCGCCAGCAGCAGGACAGGGGCGCCCCAGCATTTT. The rearrangement joins TRBV10-1 to TRBJ1-5; 9 positions agree with TRBD1. V was clipped by 6 bases and J by 9 bases; unmatched bases: 3. The CDR3 is made up of 12 amino acids. Germline V gives CDR1 WNHNN, CDR2 SYGVQD (reference sequence).

The genes are TRBV19 and TRBJ1-4; D is possibly TRBD1 (5 bases). V shed 5 bases and J shed 0 bases, with 13 bases lying between them. This CDR3 comprises 16 residues. The V gene's germline CDR1 is LNHDA and CDR2 SQIVND (reference sequence). The CDR3 is CASSSRGMSTNEKLFF. In DNA, the CDR3 is TGTGCCAGTAGTTCAAGGGGCATGTCAACTAATGAAAAACTGTTTTTT.

The gene calls are TRBV13 and TRBJ2-1; 7 bases match TRBD2. Germline V CDR1 and CDR2: PRHDT, FYEKMQ (reference sequence). The CDR3 has 16 amino acids. The V and J ends lost 2 bases and 6 bases, in that order; junction bases with no gene match: 10. CDR3 in amino acids: CASSLRSAGYSNEQFF. Written as DNA, the CDR3 is TGTGCCAGCAGCTTACGTTCAGCGGGATATTCCAATGAGCAGTTCTTC.

The J gene is TRBJ1-2, the V gene TRBV5-6; D uncertain. Trimming left V 0 bases short and J 8 bases short, with 11 bases between. This CDR3 region has 13 residues. Germline CDR1 SGHDT, CDR2 YYEEEE. The CDR3 region has the DNA TGTGCCAGCAGCTTGGGCAGCCTGGGCGGCTACACCTTC. As protein: CASSLGSLGGYTF.

The chain has TRBV30 and TRBJ1-5; D is unresolved. This CDR3 is 15 amino acids long. Trimming pared 3 bases from V and 4 bases from J, leaving 16 bases between. Germline V lookup: CDR1 GTSNPN, CDR2 SVGIG (reference sequence). DNA for the CDR3: TGTGCCTGGAGCGACCAGACCGGCGGGAATCAGCCCCAGCATTTT. It encodes CAWSDQTGGNQPQHF.

This clone was found once. The chain couples TRBV5-1 to TRBJ2-7; the D gene is possibly TRBD1 (6 bases). Germline V gives CDR1 SGHRS, CDR2 YFSETQ. The V end lost 0 bases, the J end lost 5 bases, and 15 bases lay between the germline ends. The CDR3 contains 15 residues. CDR3 nucleotide sequence: TGCGCCAGCAGCTTGGGTACAGGGCTTTTAAACGAGCAGTACTTC. It translates to CASSLGTGLLNEQYF.

The chain couples TRBV27 to TRBJ1-2; D is uncertain. Trimming pared 2 bases from V and 3 bases from J, leaving 7 bases between. Germline CDR1 is MNHEY and CDR2 is SMNVEV (reference sequence). This CDR3 spans 13 amino acids. CDR3 protein: CASSLSGDYGYTF. CDR3 nucleotide sequence: TGTGCCAGCAGTTTAAGCGGAGACTATGGCTACACCTTC.

The chain couples TRBV7-9 to TRBJ2-7; 12 bases line up with TRBD2. Germline trimming cut 3 bases from V and 2 bases from J; bases unmatched to any gene: 11. Germline CDR1 SEHNR, CDR2 FQNEAQ (reference sequence). This CDR3 is built from 18 residues. Here the CDR3 DNA reads TGTGCCAGCAGCTTCAAAGGTCCCGCTAGCGGGAGGGCCTACGAGCAGTACTTC. It is translated as CASSFKGPASGRAYEQYF.

This clone came up a few times. The chain's CDR3 is CASSQDLIFAEQFF. The CDR3 DNA is TGTGCCAGCAGCCAAGATCTAATATTTGCGGAGCAGTTCTTC. This chain joins TRBV14 and TRBJ2-1; D uncertain. V shed 0 bases and J shed 10 bases, with 13 bases lying between them. Germline CDR1 and CDR2: SGHDN and FVKESK. The CDR3 is 14 residues long.

This clone was observed once. The V call is TRBV5-1, the J call TRBJ2-3, with D tentatively TRBD2 (6 bases). This CDR3 is 14 amino acids long. The germline V gene has CDR1 SGHRS and CDR2 YFSETQ. V was shortened by 0 bases and J by 5 bases, with 10 bases between the two germline ends. The DNA of the CDR3 is TGCGCCAGCAGCTTGGCATCGGGAGTAGATACGCAGTATTTT. Its translation: CASSLASGVDTQYF. The full variable domain, its missing parts supplied by reference TRBV5-1 and TRBJ2-3, is KAGVTQTPRYLIKTRGQQVTLSCSPISGHRSVSWYQQTPGQGLQFLFEYFSETQRNKGNFPGRFSGRQFSNSRSEMNVSTLELGDSALYLCASSLASGVDTQYFGPGTRLTVL.

This clone was detected a few times. The J gene is TRBJ2-2, the V gene TRBV7-6; TRBD2 is a possible D gene (5 bases). Trimming pared 1 base from V and 4 bases from J, leaving 10 bases between. Germline V lookup: CDR1 SGHVS, CDR2 FNYEAQ. The CDR3 is made up of 15 amino acids. CDR3 sequence: CASSLDASLTGELFF. CDR3 DNA sequence: TGTGCCAGCAGCTTAGATGCTAGCCTCACCGGGGAGCTGTTTTTT. Using reference TRBV7-6 and TRBJ2-2 for the parts outside the CDR3, the full variable domain is GAGVSQSPRYKVTKRGQDVALRCDPISGHVSLYWYRQALGQGPEFLTYFNYEAQQDKSGLPNDRFSAERPEGSISTLTIQRTEQRDSAMYRCASSLDASLTGELFFGEGSRLTVL.

The V and J genes are TRBV5-1 and TRBJ2-1, with 8 positions matching TRBD2. Germline CDR1 and CDR2: SGHRS and YFSETQ. This CDR3 is 15 amino acids long. The J segment lost 6 bases and the V segment lost 0 bases, leaving 5 bases of the junction unmatched. The CDR3 bases are TGCGCCAGCAGCTTGGCACTAGCGGTCGGCAATGAGCAGTTCTTC. It codes for CASSLALAVGNEQFF.

Of note for this clone: Other DNA sequences of this sample code for an identical CDR3. The chain's CDR3 is CASSRTGGGNTIYF. The CDR3 bases are TGTGCCAGCAGTCGGACAGGGGGAGGAAACACCATATATTTT. The J gene is TRBJ1-3, the V gene TRBV6-5, with TRBD1 identical over 10 bases. This CDR3 region has 14 residues. Losses at the gene ends were 5 bases for V and 4 bases for J; bases not matched to a gene: 2. Germline V gives CDR1 MNHEY, CDR2 SVGAGI.

This clone appeared once. The gene calls are TRBV6-6 and TRBJ1-1, with TRBD1 matching 8 bases. Germline lookup yields CDR1 MNHNY and CDR2 SVGAGI (reference sequence). V was clipped by 6 bases and J by 3 bases; unmatched bases: 3. The length of the CDR3 is 13 residues. The CDR3 nucleotides read TGTGCCAGCAGGACAGGGGTGGACACTGAAGCTTTCTTT. Translation: CASRTGVDTEAFF.

This clone was recorded only once. CDR3 sequence: CASSEPHLGRGPRNTGELFF. CDR3 DNA: TGTGCCAGCAGTGAACCTCACCTCGGGAGGGGGCCAAGAAACACCGGGGAGCTGTTTTTT. V gene TRBV6-1 combines with J gene TRBJ2-2; maybe TRBD2 (8 bases). CDR3 length: 20 amino acids. Looked up from germline, CDR1 is MNHNS and CDR2 is SASEGT. The ends were cut back, 2 bases at V and 2 bases at J, with 24 bases in the middle.

The chain links TRBV3-1 (or the pseudogene TRBV3-2) to TRBJ2-5, with 7 bases matching TRBD2. CDR3 length equals 14 residues. V shed 6 bases and J 1 base; nucleotides not matched to a gene: 5. From germline, CDR1 is LGHDT and CDR2 YNNKEL (reference sequence). CDR3 in amino acids: CASSTSVRQETQYF. The CDR3 nucleotides read TGTGCCAGCAGTACTAGCGTCCGCCAAGAGACCCAGTACTTC.

The chain joins TRBV7-8 to TRBJ1-6, with D perhaps matching TRBD1 (5 bases). There are 14 residues in the CDR3. Trimming cost V 1 base and J 7 bases, with 8 bases left between them. Germline values: CDR1 SGHVS, CDR2 FQNEAQ. The CDR3 coding sequence is TGTGCCAGCAGCTTAGGGGGCAGCAATTCACCCCTCCACTTT. This translates into CASSLGGSNSPLHF.

The chain joins TRBV5-1 to TRBJ2-7, with D unclear. The CDR3 sequence is 14 residues long. The germline gives CDR1 SGHRS, CDR2 YFSETQ. Trimming stripped 5 bases from V and 2 bases from J, with 14 bases between. The CDR3: CASSSTLVTYEQYF. The DNA for the CDR3 is TGCGCCAGCAGTTCCACGCTAGTGACCTACGAGCAGTACTTC.

V gene TRBV21-1 combines with J gene TRBJ2-7; TRBD2, as called in the table, went unchecked against the DNA. TRBV21-1 has pseudogene status. CDR3 length: 17 residues. CDR3 nucleotide sequence: TGTGCCAGCAGCAAACGATCCTGGGGGGACCACTACTACGAGCAGTACTTC. Its translation: CASSKRSWGDHYYEQYF.